This TCR beta chain comes out of a study of vaccination and CD4 T cells after COVID-19. Study details: Overlapping peptides covering the spike proteins of SARS-CoV-2, HCoV-NL63, HCoV-OC43 and HCoV-229E were added to stimulate cells.

The Oncomine TCR Beta short-read assay generated sequence data from the DNA of cultured CD4+ T cells. Each CDR3 protein gets one entry after TCRdb re-called the PCR reads with MiXCR. The repertoire includes some 19,000 distinct CDR3 sequences, about two fifths of them detected once, and roughly 13% sits in the top ten. The V end lost 10 bases, the J end lost 12 bases, and 19 bases lay between the germline ends. Per the germline V gene, CDR1 is MNHNS and CDR2 is SASEGT. There are 12 residues in the CDR3. Treatment defined: approximately nine-day PBMC culture with coronavirus spike peptide pools or control peptides (ViraFEST assay). With respect to this clonotype: The antigen remains unidentified.

Sequencing was carried out using cultured CD4+ T cells from blood. The rearrangement joins TRBV6-1 to TRBJ2-1; unclear D gene. This TCR derives from a human donor with COVID-19. In DNA, the CDR3 is TGTGCCACTACCCCCGAACCCCCGCGGCAGTTCTTC. Amino acid sequence: CATTPEPPRQFF.